Listed here is a single T cell receptor (beta chain). The V gene's germline CDR1 is MGHRA and CDR2 YSYEKL. The CDR3 length is 19 residues. V was shortened by 2 bases and J by 0 bases, with 20 bases between the two germline ends. This specimen belongs to a study of shared T cell receptors in the human thymus. Sequenced by immunoSEQ multiplex PCR; TCRdb stores in-frame clones only, minus some. The sample lists about 660,000 clones; 85% to 90% were seen once. Separately, the same data were catalogued under a study of human thymus T cells.

The sequenced material came from thymocytes. This rearrangement joins TRBV4-1 to TRBJ1-5, with a weak D call TRBD1 (6 bases). The TCR comes from a boy in the first two years of life with a congenital heart defect. The CDR3 sequence is CASSQRGAQGLTSNQPQHF. CDR3 nucleotides: TGCGCCAGCAGCCAAAGAGGGGCCCAGGGGTTGACTAGCAATCAGCCCCAGCATTTT.